These 11 T cell receptor beta chains share one sample of origin, sequenced in a study of CD8+CD57+ T cells in acquired aplastic anemia (dated by TCRdb to between 2018 and 2020). Instrument on record: Illumina HiSeq 2000. Genomic DNA was used as template for profiling of TCR beta VDJ combinations and CDR3 sequences. TCRdb reprocessing: public reads trimmed at Q25 with fastp, clones called with MiXCR, in-frame beta chains kept. Each record represents a unique CDR3 protein, reported with the most common genes and DNA among its rows. Here the sample has about 420,000 distinct CDR3 sequences; about two thirds occur a single time. In total, the top ten clones hold 3% to 5% of the sample. The specimen was sorted CD4+, CD8+, or CD8+CD57+ T cells (not recorded which) from PBMCs. These TCRs come from a human donor in good health, serving as a control.

This clonotype was seen more than once but under ten times. The chain joins TRBV4-3 to TRBJ2-5, with 10 bases matching TRBD2. Germline trimming cut 0 bases from V and 1 base from J; bases unmatched to any gene: 5. The length of the CDR3 is 17 residues. Germline CDR1 LGHNA, CDR2 YSLEER. Here the CDR3 DNA reads TGCGCCAGCAGCCAAGAGAGGCTAGCGGGGGCCCAAGAGACCCAGTACTTC. As protein: CASSQERLAGAQETQYF.

The rearrangement joins TRBV15 to TRBJ1-6; no reliable D call. Germline loops: CDR1 LNHNV, CDR2 YYDKDF (reference sequence). This CDR3 spans 16 amino acids. The V and J ends lost 5 bases and 13 bases respectively, with 24 bases between them. CDR3 in amino acids: CATSWPTQRLNQPLHF. CDR3 bases: TGTGCCACCAGCTGGCCGACACAGCGCCTCAATCAGCCCCTCCACTTT.

On this clonotype itself: Because the CDR3 is missing its conserved closing phenylalanine or tryptophan, this is likely a read error. The DNA is omitted, as the CDR3 cannot be located on it reliably, and the CDR3 follows TCRdb's listing. The rearrangement joins TRBV7-2 to TRBJ1-5; no DNA check was done on the table's D call, TRBD1. The germline gives CDR1 SGHTA, CDR2 FQGNSA. The CDR3 is made up of 13 amino acids, end residues included. This CDR3 reads CASSLLGQTGHYE.

V gene TRBV5-1 combines with J gene TRBJ2-5, with a tentative D call TRBD1 (5 bases). The germline V and J ends were trimmed by 4 bases and 5 bases, with 18 bases remaining between them. The CDR3 is 15 amino acids. In germline, CDR1 is SGHRS, CDR2 YFSETQ. CDR3 amino acids: CASSIPKGSGETQYF. In nucleotides, the CDR3 is TGCGCCAGCAGCATACCGAAGGGGTCTGGTGAGACCCAGTACTTC.

The CDR3 reads CASSLWSSGAYEQYF. The CDR3 bases are TGTGCCAGCAGCTTATGGAGTAGCGGGGCCTACGAGCAGTACTTC. J is TRBJ2-7 and V is TRBV7-8; 8 nucleotides line up with TRBD2. Germline V CDR1 and CDR2: SGHVS, FQNEAQ. The CDR3 length is 15 residues. Germline trimming cut 2 bases from V and 2 bases from J; bases unmatched to any gene: 5.

Turning to this clonotype: Since the CDR3 does not end with the conserved phenylalanine or tryptophan, this likely comes from a read error. It is unclear where the CDR3 begins or ends on the DNA, so no DNA is shown, and the CDR3 is as TCRdb lists it. J is TRBJ1-6 and V is TRBV7-2; TRBD1, the table's D call, was not compared with the DNA. Germline CDR1 SGHTA, CDR2 FQGNSA. The CDR3 has 13 residues if both end residues are counted. CDR3 region: CASSPGQGIYNSP.

This clonotype was picked up many times. The chain uses TRBV9 and TRBJ1-2, with 7 bases that match TRBD1. Germline loops: CDR1 SGDLS, CDR2 YYNGEE. V gave up 4 bases and J gave up 4 bases; unmatched junction bases: 10. CDR3 length equals 15 residues. The CDR3 here is CASSSRTGGSYGYTF. The CDR3 DNA follows: TGTGCCAGCAGCAGCAGGACAGGTGGTTCCTATGGCTACACCTTC.

This clonotype was counted many times. The chain uses TRBV6-5 and TRBJ1-2; 9 nucleotides agree with TRBD1. Germline V gene sequence: CDR1 MNHEY, CDR2 SVGAGI. This CDR3 has 14 amino acids. Germline trimming cut 6 bases from V and 6 bases from J; bases unmatched to any gene: 8. Here the CDR3 DNA reads TGTGCCAGCAGAAAACAGGGGGCTTTTAATGGCTACACCTTC. Encoded protein: CASRKQGAFNGYTF.

Remarks on this clonotype: Given the absence of the conserved phenylalanine or tryptophan at the CDR3 end, a read error is likely. The chain couples TRBV24-1 to TRBJ1-5; D ambiguous. This CDR3 contains 15 residues. V lost 11 bases and J 10 bases, leaving 26 bases between the germline ends. CDR1 and CDR2 from the germline V gene are KGHDR and SFDVKD. The chain's CDR3 is CASSVGRAGFDPQHS. The DNA of the CDR3 is TGTGCCAGTAGTGTTGGGAGGGCTGGGTTTGATCCCCAGCATTCT.

This rearrangement joins TRBV11-2 to TRBJ2-3; 8 nucleotides line up with TRBD2. Germline lookup yields CDR1 SGHAT and CDR2 FQNNGV. The junction had 8 bases not matched to a gene; V was cut back by 5 bases and J by 1 base. This CDR3 has 16 amino acids. This CDR3 reads CASSLLSGGGTDTQYF. CDR3 DNA sequence: TGTGCCAGCAGCCTCCTATCGGGGGGGGGCACAGATACGCAGTATTTT.

As regards this clonotype: A much larger clone is a single base away; this may be a read error. This chain links TRBV7-2 with TRBJ2-3, with D possibly being TRBD2 (7 bases). Between the trimmed V and J ends, which lost 5 bases and 4 bases, there was a span of 13 bases. This CDR3 has 14 residues. Germline CDR1 is SGHTA and CDR2 is FQGNSA. Here the CDR3 reads CASSEGGGPDTQYF. CDR3 DNA sequence: TGTGCCAGCAGCGAAGGGGGGGGGCCAGATACGCAGTATTTT.